This TCR beta chain was found in a study of blood T cell repertoires in COVID-19. On the study more broadly: PBMCs, B-cell-depleted T cells, or T cells were the source of the cDNA or gDNA that made up the material.

TCRdb keeps only in-frame clones here, not all; method: immunoSEQ multiplex PCR. Among over 200,000 clones, roughly 80% were seen once, and the ten largest hold about 8%. The CDR3 sequence is 15 residues long. Trimming stripped 1 base from V and 3 bases from J, with 12 bases between. Per the germline V gene, CDR1 is SGHTA and CDR2 is FQGNSA. The sequenced material came from peripheral blood. This sequence originates from a woman older than 75 with acute or convalescent COVID-19. The chain carries TRBV7-2 and TRBJ1-2; a weak D match, TRBD1 (6 bases). Written as DNA, the CDR3 is TGTGCCAGCAGCTTAGTGCTTGGGGGCCACTATGGCTACACCTTC. This translates into CASSLVLGGHYGYTF. Filled out from reference TRBV7-2 and TRBJ1-2, the complete variable domain reads GAGVSQSPSNKVTEKGKDVELRCDPISGHTALYWYRQSLGQGLEFLIYFQGNSAPDKSGLPSDRFSAERTGGSVSTLTIQRTQQEDSAVYLCASSLVLGGHYGYTFGSGTRLTVV.